This TCR beta chain comes out of a study of T cells in Graves' hyperthyroidism and ophthalmopathy (dated by TCRdb to between 2018 and 2021). Broadly, across the study: Peripheral blood samples were taken at initial diagnosis, before any treatment was given. To identify distinguishing TCR V-J signatures, a discovery cohort of around 100 patients was used, comprising 43 with Graves' ophthalmopathy and some 60 with stable Graves' hyperthyroidism. Prospective prediction of ophthalmopathy was tested in an independent validation cohort of fewer than 20 hyperthyroidism patients and around 16 patients who later progressed to ophthalmopathy. The 75 to 100 discovery patients were randomly split 7:3 into training and test sets. In over five Graves' hyperthyroidism patients, the study also compared T-cell repertoires from thyroid tissue with T-cell repertoires from blood. After sampling, hyperthyroidism patients received methimazole starting at 30 mg daily, and ophthalmopathy patients received high-dose intravenous methylprednisolone. The paper describes TCR Vbeta CDR3 sequencing of some 130 peripheral blood samples, made up of 43 ophthalmopathy patients, more than 70 hyperthyroidism patients and roughly 17 progressor patients.

Comment on this clonotype: Its antigen remains unidentified. No much larger clone exists at a distance of one base, and base qualities are not known.

Graves' hyperthyroidism was defined as stable when no progression to ophthalmopathy occurred over 18 months of follow-up. Hyperthyroidism patients were newly diagnosed, had a disease duration of under 2 months, and were aged 18 to 65 years. The study excluded patients with uncontrolled infections, other autoimmune diseases, pregnancy or lactation. Diagnoses relied on clinical symptoms, serum thyroxine and TRAb, thyroid ultrasound and orbital computed tomography. PBMCs were isolated from 10 ml of fresh peripheral blood by Ficoll-Paque density gradient centrifugation. Total RNA was extracted using Trizol reagent, and RNA quality was assessed on an Agilent 2100 Bioanalyzer. The TCR beta CDR3 regions were amplified from the RNA transcripts. For the first round of RT-PCR on the TCR CDR3, the HTBI primer set was used together with the Qiagen OneStep RT-PCR kit. The libraries were constructed in a second round of multiplex PCR and then size-selected and purified. Libraries were sequenced paired-end with 100 bp reads on an Illumina HiSeq2000. In the original analysis: SOAPnuke was used to process the raw data, with reads discarded if the reads contained adapters or uncalled bases, had a mean Phred below 15, or lacked an exact constant-primer or identifier match. COPE v1.2.5 was used to merge the high-quality paired reads, and each unique nucleotide sequence was defined as a clonotype. MiTCR v1.1 was used to align the clonotypes against IMGT TRBV, TRBD and TRBJ reference segments. The analysis included only V-J combinations with a frequency above 0.0001, which together covered around 99% of the repertoires. The TCS score was defined as F50 (clonal expansion) divided by E x V (chaos), with BLOSUM62-based TCRdist calculated between CDR3 peptides within each V-J. Welch's t-statistics and random forest reduced some 510 V-J features to some 14, which were used in a naive Bayes classifier (R e1071). The public reads were reprocessed in TCRdb via fastp at Q25 and MiXCR, keeping in-frame beta chains. Under each unique CDR3 protein, matching rows form one entry showing the most common genes and DNA. The V and J calls and clone size come from TCRdb's table, not from the authors' own analysis. The sample table contains about 620,000 distinct CDR3 sequences; only one count was recorded for under 20% of them. Less than 4.5% of the sample goes to the ten largest clones.

Study-level results and caveats: No statistical method was used to fix the sample size in advance, and group allocation was not hidden from the investigators. In cross-validation, a model built on a 13 V-J signature told ophthalmopathy apart from stable hyperthyroidism with approximately 90% sensitivity and about 81% specificity, and in testing the same model reached 80%/75%. During validation, the model predicted progression to ophthalmopathy a median of around 7 months ahead of onset, with around 71% sensitivity and about 75% specificity. Most expanded thyroid clonotypes (frequency above 0.001) were also found in blood, which suggests that blood repertoires may mirror thyroid immune responses.

This receptor was obtained from a woman in her 30s with Graves' hyperthyroidism. The sample comprised blood.

The DNA sequence is given as TGTGCCAGTAGAAAGGGGAGGGATGAAAAACTGTTTTTT. This yields the protein CASRKGRDEKLFF. The V and J genes are TRBV19 and TRBJ1-4; TRBD1 might be the D gene, on 5 matching bases. V is pared back by 6 bases and J by 6 bases, with 11 bases lying between the germline termini. The CDR3 measures 13 amino acids from cysteine to phenylalanine. CDR3 DNA is the only sequence kept; it has 39 bases, read in frame from the first base. The germline V gene (reference sequence) provides CDR1 LNHDA and CDR2 SQIVND. Where the CDR3 stops, the reference TRBV19 and TRBJ1-4 genes take over; the full variable domain is DGGITQSPKYLFRKEGQNVTLSCEQNLNHDAMYWYRQDPGQGLRLIYYSQIVNDFQKGDIAEGYSVSREKKESFPLTVTSAQKNPTAFYLCASRKGRDEKLFFGSGTQLSVL.